This TCR beta chain was captured in a study of tumor and adjacent non-tumor tissue in lung cancer. A modified ARM-PCR protocol with three rounds of nested PCR amplified TCRbeta. MiXCR was run by TCRdb on the multiplex PCR reads, yielding one entry per CDR3 protein. Seen here are tens of thousands of distinct CDR3 sequences, over 60% observed once, and the top ten hold around 29%. V lost 4 bases to trimming and J lost 5 bases, with 14 bases between them. Germline V gives CDR1 SGHAT, CDR2 FQNNGV. The CDR3 is 14 amino acids. Study-level findings and limits: Normal lung showed higher cumulative top 100 clone frequency than tumor. Significantly higher TCR diversity was found in tumor than normal lung.

No cell sorting was done before RNA was extracted from the tissue. The normal lung tissue was taken more than 3 cm from the tumor edge. Newly diagnosed lung cancer patients had thoracic surgery in China, August–late 2014, without prior chemotherapy. Turning to this clonotype: What it binds is not known.

The genes are TRBV11-2 and TRBJ1-1; the D is unclear. The clonotype comes from a man between 65 and 79 years old with non-small cell lung cancer. Sequencing used distant non-tumor lung tissue. The CDR3 is CASSSRAGKTEAFF. For the CDR3, the DNA is TGTGCCAGCAGCTCCAGAGCGGGGAAGACTGAAGCTTTCTTT.